This T cell receptor (beta chain) was sequenced during a study of shared clonotypes between healthy human individuals. Findings and limits, study-wide: It was observed that roughly 5.1% of naive CD4 clonotypes were shared across a handful of donors. Genetic and exposure-history diversity was limited by the small donor number. Read depth was anticipated to influence clonotype sharing among donors. Only blood was sampled, and tissue TCR repertoires likely differ from blood ones.

Terminally differentiated effector memory CD45RA+ cells were excluded from the naive CD8 cells, which were CD45RO-negative and positively selected for CCR7. This CDR3 has 12 amino acids. The V and J ends lost 1 base and 3 bases respectively, with 2 bases between them. Germline V lookup: CDR1 SGHRS, CDR2 YFSETQ. Points on this clone: Its antigen is as yet unknown.

Using immunoSEQ multiplex PCR, the repertoire was profiled, and TCRdb retains in-frame clones only, with some absent. This sample carries over 800,000 clones, roughly 92% of them seen once, and the ten largest clones take 20% to 30%. The rearrangement joins TRBV5-1 to TRBJ2-1; no firm D call. Sequencing was performed on naive CD8+ T cells sorted from blood. The clonotype originates from a man aged 25 to 40 in good health. Here the CDR3 reads CASSLYYNEQFF. DNA for the CDR3: TGCGCCAGCAGCTTGTACTACAATGAGCAGTTCTTC. Full variable domain (remainder filled in from reference TRBV5-1 and TRBJ2-1): KAGVTQTPRYLIKTRGQQVTLSCSPISGHRSVSWYQQTPGQGLQFLFEYFSETQRNKGNFPGRFSGRQFSNSRSEMNVSTLELGDSALYLCASSLYYNEQFFGPGTRLTVL.